This TCR beta chain was identified during a study of response to subunit inactivated influenza vaccine. TCRdb re-called the RT-PCR reads with MiXCR, one entry per CDR3 protein. Altogether 450,000 to 600,000 distinct CDR3 sequences are present, 16% being singletons, with the ten largest covering 2.5% to 3.5%. Study conclusions and caveats: With each seasonal influenza vaccination, the authors suggested, few new T cells are recruited.

This clonotype was counted a few times. Its specificity is not known. The germline gives CDR1 SGHRS, CDR2 YFSETQ. The CDR3 covers 15 residues. The V segment lost 4 bases and the J segment 3 bases; nucleotides outside the gene matches: 4. The specimen was CD4+ T cells sorted from PBMCs, collected around 2 years after vaccination. The chain combines TRBV5-1 with TRBJ1-2, with TRBD1 identical over 12 bases. The TCR comes from a man between 50 and 75 years old who received an inactivated influenza vaccine. In DNA form, the CDR3 reads TGCGCCAGCAGCGCCGGGACAGGGGGCGACTATGGCTACACCTTC. This gives the protein CASSAGTGGDYGYTF.